Shown below are 22 T cell receptor beta chains from a single sample sequenced in a study of Ad26.COV2.S vaccination and SARS-CoV-2 variants. The method was immunoSEQ multiplex PCR; TCRdb's version includes in-frame clones alone and lacks a portion of them. This table has 300,000 to 400,000 clones, around 89% appearing once. Treatment reported: about 20 received Ad26.COV2.S at low or high dose, single or two shots; a few received placebo; per-sample allocation not given. Repertoires come from day 63 after the first vaccine or placebo injection. The specimen comprised peripheral blood, sampled in a trial of Ad26.COV2.S vaccine versus placebo. The receptors derive from a person aged 18-65 years who received the Ad26.COV2.S COVID-19 vaccine or a placebo.

The chain is built from TRBV9 and TRBJ2-5; TRBD2 agrees at 10 bases. J gave up 4 bases and V 0 bases, and 6 bases lay outside the gene matches. Germline-derived CDR1 and CDR2 are SGDLS and YYNGEE. The CDR3 has 16 amino acids. The CDR3, as DNA: TGTGCCAGCAGCGTAGAAGGCTCTAGCGGGGGAGAGACCCAGTACTTC. Amino acid sequence: CASSVEGSSGGETQYF.

The chain couples TRBV19 to TRBJ2-7; D not resolved. The CDR3 is 12 amino acids. V was trimmed by 6 bases and J by 2 bases, leaving 8 bases between them. Germline assignment: CDR1 LNHDA and CDR2 SQIVND (reference sequence). In DNA, the CDR3 is TGTGCCAGTAGCGGCGGAACCTACGAGCAGTACTTC. Protein product: CASSGGTYEQYF. Looking up the rest from reference TRBV19 and TRBJ2-7 gives the full variable domain: DGGITQSPKYLFRKEGQNVTLSCEQNLNHDAMYWYRQDPGQGLRLIYYSQIVNDFQKGDIAEGYSVSREKKESFPLTVTSAQKNPTAFYLCASSGGTYEQYFGPGTRLTVT.

In its sample, this clone was seen a few times. The chain links TRBV5-1 to TRBJ1-1; D not certain. Germline CDR1 reads SGHRS; CDR2 reads YFSETQ. Trimming pared 4 bases from V and 4 bases from J, leaving 17 bases between. The CDR3 consists of 15 residues. CDR3 bases: TGCGCCAGCAGCGAGACACCCGGTATTGGCACTGAAGCTTTCTTT. Its protein is CASSETPGIGTEAFF.

V usage is TRBV12-3 or TRBV12-4 and J usage is TRBJ2-1; D not resolved. Trimming pared 3 bases from V and 5 bases from J, leaving 8 bases between. This CDR3 spans 13 amino acids. The CDR3 bases are TGTGCCAGCAGTTTTCGAGACAACAATGAGCAGTTCTTC. Its translation is CASSFRDNNEQFF.

The V call is TRBV28, the J call TRBJ2-1; 11 bases align to TRBD2. V trimming: 7 bases; J trimming: 7 bases; junction bases outside the gene matches: 9. The CDR3 has 15 amino acids. Germline CDR1 MDHEN, CDR2 SYDVKM. CDR3 in DNA: TGTGCCAGCAAGGGAGGCGGACTAGCGGGTAATGAGCAGTTCTTC. Translation gives CASKGGGLAGNEQFF.

About this clone: Other DNA sequences in this sample translate to the same CDR3. The genes are TRBV6-5 and TRBJ2-7; 8 positions agree with TRBD1. Germline lookup yields CDR1 MNHEY and CDR2 SVGAGI. The CDR3 runs 13 residues. Losses at the gene ends were 6 bases for V and 1 base for J; bases not matched to a gene: 2. Here the CDR3 reads CASRTGGSYEQYF. The CDR3 coding sequence is TGTGCCAGCAGAACAGGGGGGTCCTACGAGCAGTACTTC.

The chain employs TRBV11-2 and TRBJ2-7; D possibly corresponds to TRBD2 (5 bases). Trimming left V 10 bases short and J 2 bases short, with 15 bases between. The length of the CDR3 is 13 residues. Per germline, CDR1 SGHAT and CDR2 FQNNGV. The CDR3 here is CATSPSGPYEQYF. The CDR3, as DNA: TGTGCCACCTCACCCAGCGGACCCTACGAGCAGTACTTC.

The chain uses TRBV12-3 or TRBV12-4 and TRBJ2-7; no definite D call. The CDR3 covers 12 residues. The V end lost 3 bases, the J end lost 6 bases, and 9 bases lay between the germline ends. CDR3 sequence: CASSFPRAEQYF. In nucleotides, the CDR3 is TGTGCCAGCAGTTTCCCTAGGGCCGAGCAGTACTTC.

As regards this clone: A read error may produce the germline difference seen at one junction end. The chain employs TRBV4-2 and TRBJ1-2; 8 bases match TRBD1. CDR3 length equals 11 residues. Germline assignment: CDR1 LGHNA and CDR2 YNFKEQ. The DNA for the CDR3 is TGTGCCAGCAGCCCTGGACAGGGCTTCACCTTC. Its translation: CASSPGQGFTF.

The chain combines TRBV18 with TRBJ1-3; D is unresolved. Trimming shortened V by 0 bases and J by 0 bases, and 9 bases separated the two germline ends. Germline values: CDR1 KGHSH, CDR2 LQKENI. The CDR3 runs to 16 residues. The CDR3 here is CASSPPSRNSGNTIYF. The CDR3 DNA reads as TGTGCCAGCTCACCACCTAGCAGGAACTCTGGAAACACCATATATTTT.

The chain uses TRBV7-9 and TRBJ2-2, with 10 bases fitting TRBD1. After removal of 5 bases from V and 6 bases from J, the junction contained 9 bases not matched to a gene. The germline gives CDR1 SEHNR, CDR2 FQNEAQ (reference sequence). The CDR3 spans 16 residues. CDR3 loop: CASSRSGTGVSGELFF. CDR3 coding DNA: TGTGCCAGCAGCAGATCCGGGACAGGGGTCTCCGGGGAGCTGTTTTTT. Full variable domain (remainder filled in from reference TRBV7-9 and TRBJ2-2): DTGVSQNPRHKITKRGQNVTFRCDPISEHNRLYWYRQTLGQGPEFLTYFQNEAQLEKSRLLSDRFSAERPKGSFSTLEIQRTEQGDSAMYLCASSRSGTGVSGELFFGEGSRLTVL.

The chain recombines TRBV10-1 with TRBJ2-1; D gene unclear. Trimming cost V 0 bases and J 9 bases, with 15 bases left between them. This CDR3 comprises 15 residues. Germline V gene lookup returns CDR1 WNHNN and CDR2 SYGVQD (reference sequence). The CDR3 here is CASSESFVGFVEQFF. The CDR3, as DNA: TGCGCCAGCAGTGAGTCATTTGTAGGGTTCGTTGAGCAGTTCTTC.

This chain joins TRBV19 and TRBJ2-3; 9 bases are a match to TRBD1. With 3 bases clipped from V and 3 bases from J, the junction kept 4 bases outside the gene matches. The length of the CDR3 is 15 residues. Germline values: CDR1 LNHDA, CDR2 SQIVND (reference sequence). The CDR3, as DNA: TGTGCCAGTAGTATTGGACAGGGGAGGACAGATACGCAGTATTTT. It translates to CASSIGQGRTDTQYF.

The V call is TRBV2, the J call TRBJ2-3; D perhaps matches TRBD1 (6 bases). This CDR3 contains 15 residues. The germline CDR1 and CDR2 sequences are SNHLY and FYNNEI. V lost 2 bases and J lost 6, with 15 bases in between. The CDR3 nucleotides read TGTGCCAGCAGTGAAAACAGGGCCGGGCTCGATACGCAGTATTTT. Amino acid sequence: CASSENRAGLDTQYF.

In DNA form, the CDR3 reads TGTGCCAGCAGCCAAGATTGGAGGGGTAGAGACAATGAGCAGTTCTTC. It specifies CASSQDWRGRDNEQFF. The chain links TRBV14 to TRBJ2-1, with a weak D call TRBD2 (6 bases). This CDR3 has 16 residues. Between the trimmed V and J ends, which lost 0 bases and 5 bases, there was a span of 14 bases. Germline V gene lookup returns CDR1 SGHDN and CDR2 FVKESK.

The chain uses TRBV6-2 or TRBV6-3 and TRBJ2-7, with a possible D match to TRBD2 (5 bases). The germline V gene has CDR1 MNHEY and CDR2 SVGEGT. Trimming cost V 2 bases and J 4 bases, with 12 bases left between them. The length of the CDR3 is 14 residues. CDR3 nucleotides: TGTGCCAGCAGTTACATCGGGGTTCCATACGAGCAGTACTTC. As protein: CASSYIGVPYEQYF.

This clone was seen once. The genes are TRBV29-1 and TRBJ1-1; possible D gene TRBD1, 6 bases. V was cut by 0 bases and J by 4 bases, with 15 bases left in between. This CDR3 contains 15 residues. Germline CDR1 is SQVTM and CDR2 is ANQGSEA. CDR3 bases: TGCAGCGTTGAAGAAGACCTGGCAGGGGCCACTGAAGCTTTCTTT. Protein product: CSVEEDLAGATEAFF.

This sequence joins TRBV5-4 and TRBJ1-1; no reliable D call. Germline CDR1 and CDR2: SGHNT and YYREEE (reference sequence). V was pared by 4 bases and J by 6 bases, with 13 bases between. This CDR3 comprises 13 residues. The CDR3 DNA reads TGTGCCAGCAGCGCGGGCCCTAGCCCTGAAGCTTTCTTT. As protein: CASSAGPSPEAFF.

This chain links TRBV7-9 with TRBJ2-1; D is uncertain. CDR3 length equals 17 residues. Trimming removed 5 bases from V and 2 bases from J, with 19 bases in between. Per germline, CDR1 SEHNR and CDR2 FQNEAQ (reference sequence). CDR3 nucleotide sequence: TGTGCCAGCAGCCAAACCTACGTAGTGCGAACCTACAATGAGCAGTTCTTC. Its protein is CASSQTYVVRTYNEQFF.

This clone has just a few counts. The rearrangement links TRBV4-2 to TRBJ2-1; a weak D match, TRBD2 (5 bases). The V end lost 7 bases, the J end lost 8 bases, and 12 bases lay between the germline ends. The germline V gene has CDR1 LGHNA and CDR2 YNFKEQ. The CDR3 has 12 residues. The CDR3: CASMGSADEQFF. The CDR3 DNA reads as TGTGCCAGCATGGGGAGTGCGGATGAGCAGTTCTTC.

CDR3 residues: CASHPDRGETQYF. CDR3 nucleotide sequence: TGTGCCAGCCACCCGGACAGGGGAGAGACCCAGTACTTC. The chain links TRBV2 to TRBJ2-5; 9 bases line up with TRBD1. The CDR3 contains 13 residues. Germline V gene sequence: CDR1 SNHLY, CDR2 FYNNEI. V shed 8 bases and J 4 bases; nucleotides not matched to a gene: 5.

The CDR3: CASSPGQRHGPLHF. The CDR3, as DNA: TGTGCCAGCAGCCCGGGACAGCGGCACGGACCCCTCCACTTT. The V gene is TRBV9, the J gene TRBJ1-6, with 7 nucleotides matching TRBD1. V was clipped by 4 bases and J by 12 bases; unmatched bases: 10. This CDR3 comprises 14 residues. Germline V lookup: CDR1 SGDLS, CDR2 YYNGEE.